This T cell receptor (beta chain) was retrieved from a study of blood T cell repertoires in COVID-19. This CDR3 is 20 amino acids long. V dropped 5 bases and J dropped 2; count of bases not matched to a gene: 17. CDR1 SGHVS and CDR2 FNYEAQ come from the germline V gene. Assay used: immunoSEQ multiplex PCR; TCRdb lists only in-frame clones, some missing. The data show roughly 500,000 clones, roughly 90% seen once. The clonotype comes from a woman aged 40 to 49 who had recovered from COVID-19. V gene TRBV7-6 combines with J gene TRBJ2-6; TRBD1 matches at 8 bases. The specimen was PBMCs or T cells enriched from blood (not recorded which). CDR3 in DNA: TGTGCCAGCAGCCAATCCTCCAGGGGGCTTTTAATTGCTGGGGCCAACGTCCTGACTTTC. Its protein is CASSQSSRGLLIAGANVLTF.